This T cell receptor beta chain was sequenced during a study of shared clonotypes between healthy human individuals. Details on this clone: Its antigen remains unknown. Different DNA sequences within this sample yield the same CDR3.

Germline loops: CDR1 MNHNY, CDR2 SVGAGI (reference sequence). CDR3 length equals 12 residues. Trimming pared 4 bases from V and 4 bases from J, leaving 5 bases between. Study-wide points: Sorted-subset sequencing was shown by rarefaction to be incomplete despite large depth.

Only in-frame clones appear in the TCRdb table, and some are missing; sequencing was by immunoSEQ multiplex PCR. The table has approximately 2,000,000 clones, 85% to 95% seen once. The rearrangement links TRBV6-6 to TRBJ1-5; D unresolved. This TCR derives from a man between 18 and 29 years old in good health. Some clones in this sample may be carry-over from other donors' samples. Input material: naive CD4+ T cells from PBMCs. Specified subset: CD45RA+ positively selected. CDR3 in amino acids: CASSSPNQPQHF. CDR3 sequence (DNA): TGTGCCAGCAGTTCCCCAAATCAGCCCCAGCATTTT.